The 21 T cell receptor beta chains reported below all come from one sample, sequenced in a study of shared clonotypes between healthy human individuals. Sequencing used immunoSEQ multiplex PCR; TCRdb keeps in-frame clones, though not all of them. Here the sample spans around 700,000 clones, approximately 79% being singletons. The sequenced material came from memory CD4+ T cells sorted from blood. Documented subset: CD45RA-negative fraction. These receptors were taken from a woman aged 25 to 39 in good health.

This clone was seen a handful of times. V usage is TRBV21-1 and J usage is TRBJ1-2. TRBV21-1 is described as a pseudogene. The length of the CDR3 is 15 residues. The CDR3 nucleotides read TGTGCCAGCAGCAAAGAAGGAGGGTGGACTGATGGCTACACCTTC. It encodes CASSKEGGWTDGYTF.

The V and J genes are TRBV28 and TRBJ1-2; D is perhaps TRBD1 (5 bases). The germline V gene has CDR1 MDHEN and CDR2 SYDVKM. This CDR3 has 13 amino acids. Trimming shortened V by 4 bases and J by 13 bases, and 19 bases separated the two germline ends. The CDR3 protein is CASSSPGLFFGTF. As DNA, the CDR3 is TGTGCCAGCAGTTCACCGGGACTTTTTTTCGGCACCTTC.

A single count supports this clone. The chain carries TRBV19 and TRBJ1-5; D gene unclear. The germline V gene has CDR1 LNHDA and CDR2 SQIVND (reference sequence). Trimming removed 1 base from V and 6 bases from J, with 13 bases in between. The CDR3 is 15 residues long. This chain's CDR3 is CASSIAGSQTQPQHF. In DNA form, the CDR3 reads TGTGCCAGTAGTATAGCGGGTTCCCAAACTCAGCCCCAGCATTTT. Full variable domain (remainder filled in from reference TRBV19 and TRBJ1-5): DGGITQSPKYLFRKEGQNVTLSCEQNLNHDAMYWYRQDPGQGLRLIYYSQIVNDFQKGDIAEGYSVSREKKESFPLTVTSAQKNPTAFYLCASSIAGSQTQPQHFGDGTRLSIL.

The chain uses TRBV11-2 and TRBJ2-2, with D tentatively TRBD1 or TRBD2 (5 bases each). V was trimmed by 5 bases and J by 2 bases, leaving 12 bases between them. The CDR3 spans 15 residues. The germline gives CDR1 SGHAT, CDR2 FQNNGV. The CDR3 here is CASSREGFNTGELFF. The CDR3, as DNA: TGTGCCAGCAGCCGAGAGGGGTTTAACACCGGGGAGCTGTTTTTT.

CDR3 sequence: CARTGYCGNQPQHF. As DNA, the CDR3 is TGTGCCAGGACAGGGTATTGTGGGAATCAGCCCCAGCATTTT. This chain joins TRBV27 and TRBJ1-5, with 7 bases matching TRBD1. The length of the CDR3 is 14 residues. J was trimmed by 4 bases and V by 9 bases; bases with no gene match: 9. Germline V gene sequence: CDR1 MNHEY, CDR2 SMNVEV (reference sequence).

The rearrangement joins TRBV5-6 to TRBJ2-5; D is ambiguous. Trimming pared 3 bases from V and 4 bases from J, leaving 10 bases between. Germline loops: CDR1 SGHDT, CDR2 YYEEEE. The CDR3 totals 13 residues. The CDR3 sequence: CASSWRHIETQYF. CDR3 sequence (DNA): TGTGCCAGCAGCTGGCGACACATAGAGACCCAGTACTTC. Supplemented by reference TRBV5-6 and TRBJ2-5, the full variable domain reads DAGVTQSPTHLIKTRGQQVTLRCSPKSGHDTVSWYQQALGQGPQFIFQYYEEEERQRGNFPDRFSGHQFPNYSSELNVNALLLGDSALYLCASSWRHIETQYFGPGTRLLVL.

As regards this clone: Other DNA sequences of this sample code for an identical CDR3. The CDR3 nucleotides read TGTGCCAGCAGGCTCGGACAGGGGATTAACTATGGCTACACCTTC. Amino acid sequence: CASRLGQGINYGYTF. This sequence joins TRBV28 and TRBJ1-2; the match to TRBD1 covers 9 bases. V shed 6 bases, J shed 1 base, and the junction held 6 bases outside the gene matches. CDR3 length: 15 residues. CDR1 and CDR2 from the germline V gene are MDHEN and SYDVKM.

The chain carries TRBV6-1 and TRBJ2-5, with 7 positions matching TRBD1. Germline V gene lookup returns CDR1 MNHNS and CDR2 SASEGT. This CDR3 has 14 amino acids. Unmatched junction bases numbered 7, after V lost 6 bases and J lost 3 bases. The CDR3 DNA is TGTGCCAGCAGCCTGGACAGGAATAAAGAGACCCAGTACTTC. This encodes CASSLDRNKETQYF.

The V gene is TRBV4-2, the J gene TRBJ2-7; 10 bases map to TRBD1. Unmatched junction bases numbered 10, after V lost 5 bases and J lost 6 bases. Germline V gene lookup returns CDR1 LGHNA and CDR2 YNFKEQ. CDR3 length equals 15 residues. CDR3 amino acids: CASSTRDRGGFEQYF. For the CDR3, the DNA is TGTGCCAGCAGCACCCGGGACAGGGGAGGATTCGAGCAGTACTTC.

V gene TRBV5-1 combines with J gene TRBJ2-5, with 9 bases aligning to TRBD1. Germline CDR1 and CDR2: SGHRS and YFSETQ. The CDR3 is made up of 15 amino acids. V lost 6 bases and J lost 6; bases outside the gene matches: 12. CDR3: CASNLGDRDGKTQYF. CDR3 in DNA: TGCGCCAGCAACTTAGGGGACAGGGACGGAAAGACCCAGTACTTC.

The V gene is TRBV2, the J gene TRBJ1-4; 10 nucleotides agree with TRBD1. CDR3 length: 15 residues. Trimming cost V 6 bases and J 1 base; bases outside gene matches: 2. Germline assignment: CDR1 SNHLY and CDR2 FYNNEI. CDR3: CASSRDRGTNEKLFF. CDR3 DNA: TGTGCCAGCAGCCGGGACAGGGGAACTAATGAAAAACTGTTTTTT. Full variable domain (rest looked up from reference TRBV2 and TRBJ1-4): EPEVTQTPSHQVTQMGQEVILRCVPISNHLYFYWYRQILGQKVEFLVSFYNNEISEKSEIFDDQFSVERPDGSNFTLKIRSTKLEDSAMYFCASSRDRGTNEKLFFGSGTQLSVL.

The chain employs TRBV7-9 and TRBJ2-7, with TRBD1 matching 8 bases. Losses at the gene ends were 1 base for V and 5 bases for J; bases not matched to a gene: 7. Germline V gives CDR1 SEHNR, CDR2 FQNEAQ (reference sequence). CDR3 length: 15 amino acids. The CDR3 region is CASSLDVTGVDEQYF. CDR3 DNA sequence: TGTGCCAGCAGCTTAGACGTGACAGGGGTGGACGAGCAGTACTTC.

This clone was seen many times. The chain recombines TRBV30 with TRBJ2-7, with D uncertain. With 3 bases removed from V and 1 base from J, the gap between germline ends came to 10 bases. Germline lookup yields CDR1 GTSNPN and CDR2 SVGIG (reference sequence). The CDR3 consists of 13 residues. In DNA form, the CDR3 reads TGTGCCTGGAGCCAGATGGCGTCCTACGAGCAGTACTTC. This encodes CAWSQMASYEQYF.

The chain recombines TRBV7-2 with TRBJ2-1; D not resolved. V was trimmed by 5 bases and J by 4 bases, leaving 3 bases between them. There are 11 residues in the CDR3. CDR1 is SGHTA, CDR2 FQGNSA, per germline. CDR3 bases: TGTGCCAGCAGCCGATACAATGAGCAGTTCTTC. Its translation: CASSRYNEQFF. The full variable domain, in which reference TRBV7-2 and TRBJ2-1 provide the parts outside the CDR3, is GAGVSQSPSNKVTEKGKDVELRCDPISGHTALYWYRQSLGQGLEFLIYFQGNSAPDKSGLPSDRFSAERTGGSVSTLTIQRTQQEDSAVYLCASSRYNEQFFGPGTRLTVL.

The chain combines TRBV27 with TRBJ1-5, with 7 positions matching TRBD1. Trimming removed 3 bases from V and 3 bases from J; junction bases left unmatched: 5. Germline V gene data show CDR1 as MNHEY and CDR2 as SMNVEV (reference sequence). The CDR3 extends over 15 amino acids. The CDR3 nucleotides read TGTGCCAGCAGTTTGACAGGGTTGGACAATCAGCCCCAGCATTTT. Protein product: CASSLTGLDNQPQHF.

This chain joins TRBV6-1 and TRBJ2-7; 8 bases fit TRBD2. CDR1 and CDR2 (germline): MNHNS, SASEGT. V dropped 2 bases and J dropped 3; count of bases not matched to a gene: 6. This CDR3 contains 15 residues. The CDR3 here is CASSELLREVYEQYF. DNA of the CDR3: TGTGCCAGCAGTGAATTGTTGCGGGAGGTCTACGAGCAGTACTTC.

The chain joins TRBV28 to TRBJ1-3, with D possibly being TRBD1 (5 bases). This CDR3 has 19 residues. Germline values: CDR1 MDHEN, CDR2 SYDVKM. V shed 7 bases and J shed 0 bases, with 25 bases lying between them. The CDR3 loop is CASKVLLGDSSGSGNTIYF. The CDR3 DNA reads TGTGCCAGCAAAGTACTCTTAGGGGATAGCAGCGGCTCTGGAAACACCATATATTTT.

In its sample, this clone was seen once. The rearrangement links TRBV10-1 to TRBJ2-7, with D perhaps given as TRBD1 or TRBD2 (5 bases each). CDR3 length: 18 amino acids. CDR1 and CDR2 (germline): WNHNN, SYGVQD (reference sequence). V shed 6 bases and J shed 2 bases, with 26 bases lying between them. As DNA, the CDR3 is TGCGCCAGCAGACGATTGAACGGGGACCGCTTAGAGGCCTACGAGCAGTACTTC. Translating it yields CASRRLNGDRLEAYEQYF.

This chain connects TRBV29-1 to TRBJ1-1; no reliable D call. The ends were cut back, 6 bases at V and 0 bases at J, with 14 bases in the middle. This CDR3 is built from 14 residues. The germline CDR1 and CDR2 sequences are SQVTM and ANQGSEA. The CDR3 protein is CSVDGFKMNTEAFF. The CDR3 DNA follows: TGCAGCGTCGATGGCTTCAAGATGAACACTGAAGCTTTCTTT.

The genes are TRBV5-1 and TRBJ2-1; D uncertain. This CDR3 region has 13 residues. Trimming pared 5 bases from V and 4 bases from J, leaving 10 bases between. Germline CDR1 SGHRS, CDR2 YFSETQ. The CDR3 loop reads CASRVSVYNEQFF. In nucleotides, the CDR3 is TGCGCCAGCAGGGTCTCGGTGTACAATGAGCAGTTCTTC.

CDR3 sequence: CASSSASAAGANVLTF. The CDR3 DNA reads as TGTGCCAGCAGCTCCGCTAGTGCGGCCGGGGCCAACGTCCTGACTTTC. The V and J genes are TRBV7-7 and TRBJ2-6; D gene ambiguous. The germline V and J ends were trimmed by 4 bases and 4 bases, with 14 bases remaining between them. CDR3 length equals 16 residues. Germline-derived CDR1 and CDR2 are SSHAT and FNYEAQ (reference sequence).